Given below is one T cell receptor (beta chain) in context. Its antigen is currently unknown. The data derive from a study of blood T cells in healthy people across ages. Findings of the study overall: In long-lived donors, naive CD4+ cell counts and diversity exceeded those of aged donors. Researchers deemed the diversity estimates from one million T cells underestimates. There was a strong correlation between TCR beta diversity and naive T cell percentage.

Together with a sample-barcoded 5' primer, a J-beta primer mix was included in a second PCR lasting about 6 to 11 cycles. Tags on each cDNA molecule came from a template-switch adaptor with 12 random nucleotides. Each CDR3 protein is one row after TCRdb ran MiXCR on the 5' RACE reads. The repertoire holds about 1 million distinct CDR3 sequences, with more than 35% as singletons. V lost 2 bases, J lost 15 bases, and 32 bases lay in between. The CDR3 spans 18 residues. CDR1 is LGHNA and CDR2 is YNFKEQ in the germline V gene. The sequenced sample consisted of blood. The chain combines TRBV4-2 with TRBJ2-4, with D unclear. The source is a woman aged 55-69 years in good health. The DNA of the CDR3 is TGTGCCAGCAGCCAATTAGGTGGCCCGGGTGGCGTCGCGAACGAGCGGTACTTC. Protein sequence: CASSQLGGPGGVANERYF.